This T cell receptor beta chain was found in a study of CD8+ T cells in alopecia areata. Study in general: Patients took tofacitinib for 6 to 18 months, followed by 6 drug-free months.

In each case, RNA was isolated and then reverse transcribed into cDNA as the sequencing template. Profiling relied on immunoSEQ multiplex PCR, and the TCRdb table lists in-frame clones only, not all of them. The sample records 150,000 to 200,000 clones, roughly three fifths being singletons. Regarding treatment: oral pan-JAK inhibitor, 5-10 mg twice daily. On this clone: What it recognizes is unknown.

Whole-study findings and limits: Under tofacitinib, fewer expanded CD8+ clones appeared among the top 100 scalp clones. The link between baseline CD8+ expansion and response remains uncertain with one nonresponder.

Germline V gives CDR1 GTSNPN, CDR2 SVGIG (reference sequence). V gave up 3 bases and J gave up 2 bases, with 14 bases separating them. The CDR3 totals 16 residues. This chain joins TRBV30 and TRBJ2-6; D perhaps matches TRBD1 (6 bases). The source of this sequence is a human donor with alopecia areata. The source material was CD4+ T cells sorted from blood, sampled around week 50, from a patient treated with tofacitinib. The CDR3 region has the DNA TGTGCCTGGAGCGCCAACAGGGATACTGGGGCCAACGTCCTGACTTTC. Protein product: CAWSANRDTGANVLTF.